This TCR beta chain was captured by sequencing in a study of T cells expressing NK-cell markers (dated by TCRdb to the early 2020s). About the investigation overall: TCR beta-chain repertoires were profiled in sorted CD3+CD56+NKG2C+, CD3+CD56+NKG2C- and CD3+CD56-NKG2C+ T-cell subsets from roughly eight donors. Among the eight sequenced donors, seven were HCMV-seropositive and one was HCMV-seronegative. Randomly selected healthy volunteers, three men and five women, were used as the eight sequenced donors. The libraries were sequenced on Illumina HiSeq 2000/2500, MiSeq or NextSeq, producing 2 x 150 bp reads. Results the study describes overall, beyond this receptor: It remained unclear whether the expanded NKG2C-expressing T cell clones were specific for HCMV antigens. Those dominant clonotypes were again the most abundant among CD3+CD56-NKG2C+ cells in a few donors, at about 25-65%. For 5 or 6 donors, the dominant CD3+CD56+NKG2C+ clonotypes were among the top 10 CD8+ clonotypes and accounted for about 1.0-7.5% of CD8+ T cells.

The CDR3 runs 16 residues from the cysteine to the phenylalanine. A DNA sequence was not provided. Details on this clonotype: It lacks a known antigen.

To determine HCMV serostatus, a commercial ELISA kit was used to detect HCMV-specific IgG in serum. Peripheral blood mononuclear cells were isolated from blood by Ficoll density gradient centrifugation. Sequencing instrument: Illumina HiSeq 2000. TCR beta cDNA libraries were made by 5'RACE template switching that added a universal primer site and unique molecular identifiers. Priming for cDNA synthesis came from the TCR beta constant segment, and two successive PCR amplification steps followed. The published analysis was carried out like this. MIGEC was used to demultiplex reads and group reads by UMI, and MiTCR was used to assemble and quantify clonotypes. To exclude erroneous sequences, any TCR cDNA sequence not supported by at least two reads was discarded. The tcR package was used for downstream repertoire analysis, with clonotypes matched between fractions based on CDR3 nucleotide sequence plus V segment. Antigen specificity was annotated against VDJdb with VDJmatch, allowing one amino acid substitution in CDR3. TCRdb reprocessed the reads and lists each CDR3 protein sequence as a single entry, with no DNA. TCRdb's processing, not the authors' own work, is the source of the V and J calls. The sample's table lists a count of about 150,000 distinct CDR3 sequences. Around 35% of the sample comes from the top ten.

The specimen sequenced was blood T cells: a sorted CD56 or NKG2C T cell subset, CD4+ or CD8+ T cells, or bulk PBMC T cells (not recorded which). The sequence joins TRBV12-3 or TRBV12-4 to TRBJ2-2; the D gene TCRdb calls, TRBD2, cannot be checked with no DNA. The clonotype comes from a woman aged 45 to 65 in good health. Donor details come from another sample of the same person, matched by shared clones. The CDR3 here reads CASSPASGRASGELFF.